This is a list of T cell receptor beta chains from one sample in a study of CD4 T cell repertoires in COVID-19. Measured with immunoSEQ multiplex PCR; TCRdb has only the in-frame clones, and not every one. This table holds tens of thousands of clones, around 87% found once. This sample comprised central memory CD4+ T cells from blood, obtained before the COVID-19 pandemic. Receptors were obtained from a human donor who had COVID-19. CDR3s include the opening cysteine and the closing phenylalanine or tryptophan. Fields, in order: D gene, J gene, clone size, V gene, CDR3 DNA, CDR3 protein. A D gene is named only where the DNA matches it firmly. A row's size may be missing; if present it is once, few, many or a size class.

d_call: .; j_call: TRBJ1-6; clone_size: .; v_call: TRBV5-3; cdr3_nt: TGTGCCAGAAGCTTGGAAGCTATTCGGAATTCACCCCTCCACTTT; cdr3_aa: CARSLEAIRNSPLHF
d_call: .; j_call: TRBJ2-5; clone_size: .; v_call: TRBV7-6; cdr3_nt: TGTGCCAGCAGCTCCAACAGGGTGAAGACCCAGTACTTC; cdr3_aa: CASSSNRVKTQYF
d_call: .; j_call: TRBJ2-7; clone_size: few; v_call: TRBV11-2; cdr3_nt: TGTGCCAGCAGCTTAGATACGGCTAGAGACGAGCAGTACTTC; cdr3_aa: CASSLDTARDEQYF
d_call: .; j_call: TRBJ2-7; clone_size: .; v_call: TRBV10-3; cdr3_nt: TGTGCCATCCGAGGGGTGGGGGACATTACCTACGAGCAGTACTTC; cdr3_aa: CAIRGVGDITYEQYF
d_call: .; j_call: TRBJ1-1; clone_size: .; v_call: TRBV6-6; cdr3_nt: TGTGCCAGCAGACAGACAGAGAACACTGAAGCTTTCTTT; cdr3_aa: CASRQTENTEAFF
d_call: TRBD1; j_call: TRBJ1-3; clone_size: .; v_call: TRBV28; cdr3_nt: TGTGCCAGCAGTCCCGGGACAGGGAAATTCTCTGGAAACACCATATATTTT; cdr3_aa: CASSPGTGKFSGNTIYF
d_call: .; j_call: TRBJ1-1; clone_size: .; v_call: TRBV7-3; cdr3_nt: TGTGCCAGCAGCAGGGGGATGGGTTCTGAAGCTTTCTTT; cdr3_aa: CASSRGMGSEAFF
d_call: TRBD1; j_call: TRBJ1-5; clone_size: .; v_call: TRBV6-5; cdr3_nt: TGTGCCAGCAGTTACAGGACAGGGAATCAGCCCCAGCATTTT; cdr3_aa: CASSYRTGNQPQHF
d_call: TRBD1; j_call: TRBJ2-7; clone_size: .; v_call: TRBV5-6; cdr3_nt: TGTGCCAGCAGCATAGGTGGGACAGCCTACGAGCAGTACTTC; cdr3_aa: CASSIGGTAYEQYF
d_call: .; j_call: TRBJ2-3; clone_size: once; v_call: TRBV29-1; cdr3_nt: TGCAGCGTTGACTCACCCGGGAGACGAAATACGCAGTATTTT; cdr3_aa: CSVDSPGRRNTQYF
d_call: TRBD1; j_call: TRBJ1-5; clone_size: .; v_call: TRBV6-6; cdr3_nt: TGTGCCAGCAGATATACAGGGGAGCCCCAGCATTTT; cdr3_aa: CASRYTGEPQHF
d_call: .; j_call: TRBJ2-1; clone_size: .; v_call: TRBV28; cdr3_nt: TGTGCCGCCGGCGATGGGACGGGAGTCGATGAGCAGTTCTTC; cdr3_aa: CAAGDGTGVDEQFF
d_call: .; j_call: TRBJ2-3; clone_size: .; v_call: TRBV6-6; cdr3_nt: TGTGCCAGCAGTTTAGGGGCCGTCACAGATACGCAGTATTTT; cdr3_aa: CASSLGAVTDTQYF
d_call: TRBD2; j_call: TRBJ2-1; clone_size: .; v_call: TRBV18; cdr3_nt: TGTGCCAGCTCACCACCGGGGACTAGCGGGAGTGATGAGCAGTTCTTC; cdr3_aa: CASSPPGTSGSDEQFF
d_call: .; j_call: TRBJ2-2; clone_size: few; v_call: TRBV5-1; cdr3_nt: TGCGCCAGCAGCTTGTCTCCAGGGACCGGGGAGCTGTTTTTT; cdr3_aa: CASSLSPGTGELFF
d_call: TRBD2; j_call: TRBJ2-1; clone_size: .; v_call: TRBV28; cdr3_nt: TGTGCCAGCAGTCTCCTTAGCGGGAGAAGGAGCAATGAGCAGTTCTTC; cdr3_aa: CASSLLSGRRSNEQFF
d_call: TRBD2; j_call: TRBJ2-7; clone_size: .; v_call: TRBV28; cdr3_nt: TGTGCCAGCAGTGTCGGGACTAGCGGGAGATTGAGCGAGCAGTACTTC; cdr3_aa: CASSVGTSGRLSEQYF
d_call: .; j_call: TRBJ2-5; clone_size: .; v_call: TRBV5-1; cdr3_nt: TGCGCCAGCTCCTTGGCCCGGGAGACCCAGTACTTC; cdr3_aa: CASSLARETQYF
d_call: .; j_call: TRBJ1-5; clone_size: .; v_call: TRBV6-1; cdr3_nt: TGTGCCAGCAGTGGTCTAAGCGGGTATAGCAATCAGCCCCAGCATTTT; cdr3_aa: CASSGLSGYSNQPQHF
d_call: .; j_call: TRBJ1-4; clone_size: .; v_call: TRBV19; cdr3_nt: TGTGCCACCAAAGGGACTTTTAATGAAAAACTGTTTTTT; cdr3_aa: CATKGTFNEKLFF
d_call: TRBD1; j_call: TRBJ1-5; clone_size: once; v_call: TRBV7-2; cdr3_nt: TGTGCCAGCAGCTTAGCAGGGGGCCCCAATCAGCCCCAGCATTTT; cdr3_aa: CASSLAGGPNQPQHF
d_call: TRBD1; j_call: TRBJ1-3; clone_size: .; v_call: TRBV6-5; cdr3_nt: TGTGCCAGCAGTTTGGACAGGCGCTCTGGAAACACCATATATTTT; cdr3_aa: CASSLDRRSGNTIYF
d_call: TRBD1; j_call: TRBJ1-6; clone_size: .; v_call: TRBV6-6; cdr3_nt: TGTGCCAGCAGTTACTCGGACAGGGACTCACCCCTCCACTTT; cdr3_aa: CASSYSDRDSPLHF
d_call: TRBD2; j_call: TRBJ2-7; clone_size: .; v_call: TRBV7-2; cdr3_nt: TGTGCCAGCAGCTTAATGGGAAGCGGGAGTACCGAGCAGTACTTC; cdr3_aa: CASSLMGSGSTEQYF
d_call: .; j_call: TRBJ1-2; clone_size: .; v_call: TRBV27; cdr3_nt: TGTGCCAGCAGTGGGGGAGGGGCGCGGGACTATGGCTACACCTTC; cdr3_aa: CASSGGGARDYGYTF
d_call: TRBD1; j_call: TRBJ1-1; clone_size: .; v_call: TRBV29-1; cdr3_nt: TGCAGCGCCGCCCTTAACGACAGGGGTGGGATCGCTGAAGCTTTCTTT; cdr3_aa: CSAALNDRGGIAEAFF
d_call: .; j_call: TRBJ1-2; clone_size: .; v_call: TRBV10-2; cdr3_nt: TGCGCCAGCAGTGAGGAATCCCCACGGGGGGCGGGCTATGGCTACACCTTC; cdr3_aa: CASSEESPRGAGYGYTF
d_call: .; j_call: TRBJ1-5; clone_size: .; v_call: TRBV2; cdr3_nt: TGTGCCAGCAACAGGGTCAATCAGCCCCAGCATTTT; cdr3_aa: CASNRVNQPQHF
d_call: TRBD2; j_call: TRBJ2-3; clone_size: .; v_call: TRBV11-2; cdr3_nt: TGTGCCAGCAGCCTAAAGGCGGGGGGCATCGGCACAGATACGCAGTATTTT; cdr3_aa: CASSLKAGGIGTDTQYF
d_call: TRBD1; j_call: TRBJ2-7; clone_size: .; v_call: TRBV5-1; cdr3_nt: TGCGCCAGCAGTTACGGACAGGGCACCTACGAGCAGTACTTC; cdr3_aa: CASSYGQGTYEQYF
d_call: TRBD2; j_call: TRBJ2-2; clone_size: few; v_call: TRBV2; cdr3_nt: TGTGCCAGCAGTGAAGTGGCTAGCGGGAGGGCCATGGCCGGGGAGCTGTTTTTT; cdr3_aa: CASSEVASGRAMAGELFF
d_call: .; j_call: TRBJ1-2; clone_size: .; v_call: TRBV2; cdr3_nt: TGTGCCAGCAGTGGACAACGGGACACCGTCTATGGCTACACCTTC; cdr3_aa: CASSGQRDTVYGYTF
d_call: TRBD1; j_call: TRBJ2-7; clone_size: once; v_call: TRBV5-6; cdr3_nt: TGTGCCAGCAGCTTCCGCCGGACAGGGGGGGACTACGAGCAGTACTTC; cdr3_aa: CASSFRRTGGDYEQYF
d_call: .; j_call: TRBJ2-7; clone_size: .; v_call: TRBV6-6; cdr3_nt: TGTGCCAGCAGCCTAGACGGATACGAGCAGTACTTC; cdr3_aa: CASSLDGYEQYF
d_call: TRBD1; j_call: TRBJ1-2; clone_size: .; v_call: TRBV7-2; cdr3_nt: TGTGCCAGCAGCTTAGGAGGGGGCTCCTATGGCTACACCTTC; cdr3_aa: CASSLGGGSYGYTF
d_call: TRBD1; j_call: TRBJ1-1; clone_size: few; v_call: TRBV19; cdr3_nt: TGTGCCAGTAGTAGAGGGACAGGGGAAATGAACACTGAAGCTTTCTTT; cdr3_aa: CASSRGTGEMNTEAFF
d_call: TRBD2; j_call: TRBJ2-5; clone_size: .; v_call: TRBV5-5; cdr3_nt: TGTGCCAGCAGCGAGACACTAGCGGGGCGTTGGGAGACCCAGTACTTC; cdr3_aa: CASSETLAGRWETQYF
d_call: .; j_call: TRBJ2-7; clone_size: .; v_call: TRBV5-1; cdr3_nt: TGCGCCAGCAGCGTAGGACAGTACTACGAGCAGTACTTC; cdr3_aa: CASSVGQYYEQYF
d_call: TRBD2; j_call: TRBJ2-1; clone_size: .; v_call: TRBV5-1; cdr3_nt: TGCGCCAGCAGCCCCGGGGGAGCGGGAAGTTACAATGAGCAGTTCTTC; cdr3_aa: CASSPGGAGSYNEQFF
d_call: .; j_call: TRBJ1-1; clone_size: few; v_call: TRBV14; cdr3_nt: TGTGCCAGCAGCCTTACAGGGACCCCGAACACTGAAGCTTTCTTT; cdr3_aa: CASSLTGTPNTEAFF
d_call: TRBD2; j_call: TRBJ2-1; clone_size: .; v_call: TRBV5-1; cdr3_nt: TGCGCCAGCAGCTTGGGACTAGCCACCTCCTACAATGAGCAGTTCTTC; cdr3_aa: CASSLGLATSYNEQFF
d_call: TRBD2; j_call: TRBJ2-1; clone_size: once; v_call: TRBV5-4; cdr3_nt: TGTGCCAGCAGAGAGCGGGGGACCTACAATGAGCAGTTCTTC; cdr3_aa: CASRERGTYNEQFF